One sample yielded the 16 T cell receptor beta chains listed below, sequenced in a study of PD-L1 blockade in urothelial cancer. Sequencing used immunoSEQ multiplex PCR; TCRdb keeps in-frame clones, though not all of them. The sample shows roughly 100,000 clones, 80% to 90% of them seen only once. As for time point: pretreatment peripheral blood. The sample consisted of PBMCs, taken around atezolizumab (anti-PD-L1) treatment. These TCRs come from a woman aged 80 or over with urothelial cancer.

This sequence joins TRBV18 and TRBJ1-1, with D possibly matching TRBD1 (6 bases). The germline V gene encodes CDR1 KGHSH and CDR2 LQKENI. This CDR3 has 15 amino acids. V lost 3 bases, J lost 3 bases, and 14 bases lay in between. CDR3 region: CASSPRQVGDTEAFF. The CDR3 region has the DNA TGTGCCAGCTCACCCCGACAGGTTGGGGACACTGAAGCTTTCTTT.

This chain uses TRBV6-6 with TRBJ1-1; 7 bases map to TRBD1. From germline, CDR1 is MNHNY and CDR2 SVGAGI (reference sequence). This CDR3 spans 13 amino acids. With V trimmed by 4 bases and J by 8 bases, 7 bases remained unmatched. CDR3 protein: CASSSNRGGEAFF. DNA for the CDR3: TGTGCCAGCAGTTCCAACAGGGGCGGCGAAGCTTTCTTT.

The chain has TRBV27 and TRBJ2-5, with 10 bases aligning to TRBD1. The germline gives CDR1 MNHEY, CDR2 SMNVEV (reference sequence). This CDR3 spans 14 amino acids. The J segment lost 5 bases and the V segment lost 5 bases, leaving 5 bases of the junction unmatched. CDR3 amino acids: CASSRGQGRETQYF. As DNA, the CDR3 is TGTGCCAGCAGTCGGGGACAGGGGAGGGAGACCCAGTACTTC.

The chain joins TRBV19 to TRBJ1-5, with D perhaps matching TRBD1 (6 bases). The germline CDR1 and CDR2 sequences are LNHDA and SQIVND (reference sequence). V lost 6 bases, J lost 7 bases, and 16 bases lay in between. The CDR3 loop spans 14 amino acids. The CDR3 DNA follows: TGTGCCAGTAGGCAAACAGGGCTGGGACAGCCCCAGCATTTT. This encodes CASRQTGLGQPQHF.

This clone was seen only a few times. The chain employs TRBV30 and TRBJ2-7; possibly TRBD2 for D (5 bases). The CDR3 totals 15 residues. Germline loops: CDR1 GTSNPN, CDR2 SVGIG (reference sequence). V was shortened by 4 bases and J by 5 bases, with 21 bases between the two germline ends. As DNA, the CDR3 is TGTGCCTGGAAAGGTGGGAGAGGTTCCCTCCACGAGCAGTACTTC. It encodes CAWKGGRGSLHEQYF.

With regard to this clone: The junction differs from germline at one of its ends, possibly a read error. V is TRBV6-5 and J is TRBJ2-1, with D perhaps matching TRBD2 (6 bases). The germline V gene has CDR1 MNHEY and CDR2 SVGAGI. This CDR3 is built from 15 residues. In nucleotides, the CDR3 is TGTGCCAGCAGTTACTCCCGGGACTCCAACAATGAGCAGTTCTTC. It specifies CASSYSRDSNNEQFF.

The chain couples TRBV5-1 to TRBJ2-2; 8 bases map to TRBD2. The CDR3 totals 15 residues. Per germline, CDR1 SGHRS and CDR2 YFSETQ. Trimming took 1 base from V and 5 from J; bases not matched to a gene: 4. The CDR3 region has the DNA TGCGCCAGCAGCTTGAGGACTAGCCGAACCGGGGAGCTGTTTTTT. Amino acid sequence: CASSLRTSRTGELFF.

The chain combines TRBV4-2 with TRBJ2-5; TRBD2 matches 9 bases. CDR3 length: 15 residues. The germline CDR1 and CDR2 sequences are LGHNA and YNFKEQ. V dropped 0 bases and J dropped 4; count of bases not matched to a gene: 3. The CDR3 loop is CASSQDLLAGETQYF. The CDR3 DNA reads TGTGCCAGCAGCCAAGATCTACTAGCGGGAGAGACCCAGTACTTC.

The chain uses TRBV7-8 and TRBJ1-5; 7 nucleotides align to TRBD1. J gave up 4 bases and V 5 bases, and 8 bases lay outside the gene matches. The length of the CDR3 is 15 residues. CDR1 and CDR2 from the germline V gene are SGHVS and FQNEAQ. The CDR3 DNA is TGTGCCAGCAGCAAGGACAGGCTGGAGAATCAGCCCCAGCATTTT. This gives the protein CASSKDRLENQPQHF.

The CDR3 nucleotides read TGCAGCGTATCGGAGCAGGGGGCGAAAAGTCAGCCCCAGCATTTT. This encodes CSVSEQGAKSQPQHF. This chain uses TRBV29-1 with TRBJ1-5; TRBD1 matches 8 bases. Unmatched junction bases numbered 13, after V lost 6 bases and J lost 6 bases. The germline CDR1 and CDR2 sequences are SQVTM and ANQGSEA. The length of the CDR3 is 15 residues.

The chain recombines TRBV9 with TRBJ2-7, with 7 bases aligning to TRBD2. CDR1 and CDR2 from the germline V gene are SGDLS and YYNGEE. CDR3 length: 14 amino acids. Unmatched junction bases numbered 5, after V lost 3 bases and J lost 2 bases. The CDR3 is CASSAGGGTYEQYF. The CDR3 DNA is TGTGCCAGCAGCGCTGGGGGGGGAACCTACGAGCAGTACTTC. Full variable domain (missing parts from reference TRBV9 and TRBJ2-7): DSGVTQTPKHLITATGQRVTLRCSPRSGDLSVYWYQQSLDQGLQFLIQYYNGEERAKGNILERFSAQQFPDLHSELNLSSLELGDSALYFCASSAGGGTYEQYFGPGTRLTVT.

This clone was recorded once. The chain joins TRBV18 to TRBJ2-6, with 8 nucleotides matching TRBD1. The germline V gene has CDR1 KGHSH and CDR2 LQKENI. There are 17 residues in the CDR3. The V segment lost 3 bases and the J segment 0 bases; nucleotides outside the gene matches: 4. CDR3: CASSPGTGNSGANVLTF. In DNA form, the CDR3 reads TGTGCCAGCTCACCCGGGACAGGAAACTCTGGGGCCAACGTCCTGACTTTC.

The chain carries TRBV5-1 and TRBJ2-1; 9 nucleotides agree with TRBD2. The germline V gene encodes CDR1 SGHRS and CDR2 YFSETQ. The CDR3 consists of 15 residues. V gave up 4 bases and J gave up 9 bases; unmatched junction bases: 11. CDR3 sequence (DNA): TGCGCCAGCAGCACACCGGGACTAGCAGGAGGTGAGCAGTTCTTC. This sequence encodes CASSTPGLAGGEQFF.

The genes are TRBV6-5 and TRBJ1-4, with D possibly matching TRBD1 (5 bases). V lost 7 bases and J 8 bases, leaving 17 bases between the germline ends. CDR3 size: 14 residues. Germline V gives CDR1 MNHEY, CDR2 SVGAGI. The CDR3 loop reads CASKGGGEWEKLFF. The CDR3 DNA is TGTGCCAGCAAAGGCGGGGGAGAATGGGAAAAACTGTTTTTT.

The chain couples TRBV4-2 to TRBJ1-5; TRBD1 aligns across 9 bases. The CDR3 extends over 16 amino acids. Germline V gene lookup returns CDR1 LGHNA and CDR2 YNFKEQ. The V gene end was trimmed by 1 base and the J gene end by 7 bases; junction bases not matched to a gene: 8. The CDR3, as DNA: TGTGCCAGCAGCCAAGCGCTGGGACAGGGAGGGCAGCCCCAGCATTTT. This gives the protein CASSQALGQGGQPQHF.

The CDR3 reads CASSLRQGSMGTEAFF. The CDR3 region has the DNA TGTGCCAGCAGCTTGCGGCAGGGGAGTATGGGCACTGAAGCTTTCTTT. This chain uses TRBV5-4 with TRBJ1-1; TRBD1 might be the D (6 bases). The germline CDR1 and CDR2 sequences are SGHNT and YYREEE (reference sequence). The CDR3 is made up of 16 amino acids. Trimming shortened V by 1 base and J by 4 bases, and 17 bases separated the two germline ends.